The next 26 T cell receptor beta chains were all read from a single sample in a study of naive and memory T cell subsets. Both TRBC1 and TRBC2 were covered by a beta constant-region primer of two equimolar oligonucleotides. Four rounds of PCR amplified the ligated cDNA using nested alpha and beta constant-region primers plus SP2. TCRdb ran MiXCR on the UMI-ligation and nested PCR reads and lists one entry per CDR3 protein. The top ten hold around 1.3% of the sample, which has roughly 80,000 distinct CDR3 sequences, around 9% seen once. Material for sequencing was naive CD8+ T cells from blood. These TCRs come from a human donor in good health.

The CDR3 loop reads CASSSSVGGHLVEQFF. CDR3 coding DNA: TGTGCCAGCAGCTCCTCCGTGGGGGGCCATTTGGTTGAGCAGTTCTTC. The J gene is TRBJ2-1, the V gene TRBV9, with D possibly being TRBD1 or TRBD2 (6 bases each). V dropped 4 bases and J dropped 9 bases, with 23 bases sitting between them. CDR3 length: 16 residues. The V gene's germline CDR1 is SGDLS and CDR2 YYNGEE.

This clonotype was recorded many times. The chain carries TRBV2 and TRBJ2-5, with D hard to call. This CDR3 has 13 amino acids. The V end lost 3 bases, the J end lost 3 bases, and 8 bases lay between the germline ends. Germline V CDR1 and CDR2: SNHLY, FYNNEI. The DNA for the CDR3 is TGTGCCAGCAGTGATGGGCAGGAAGAGACCCAGTACTTC. This sequence encodes CASSDGQEETQYF.

This clonotype was seen more than once but under ten times. The V and J genes are TRBV2 and TRBJ2-7; 7 nucleotides line up with TRBD2. The CDR3 is made up of 12 amino acids. The V gene's germline CDR1 is SNHLY and CDR2 FYNNEI. V dropped 6 bases and J dropped 4; count of bases not matched to a gene: 3. The CDR3 DNA follows: TGTGCCAGCAGGGGGGGGAGGTACGAGCAGTACTTC. Translating it yields CASRGGRYEQYF.

This clonotype was counted ten times or more. V usage is TRBV28 and J usage is TRBJ1-1; TRBD1 matches 7 bases. Trimming at V came to 4 bases and at J to 7 bases, leaving 6 bases not matched to a gene. The length of the CDR3 is 13 residues. Germline-derived CDR1 and CDR2 are MDHEN and SYDVKM. This chain's CDR3 is CASSSTDRHEAFF. The CDR3 region has the DNA TGTGCCAGCAGTTCCACGGACAGGCATGAAGCTTTCTTT. Complete variable domain (other parts from reference TRBV28 and TRBJ1-1): DVKVTQSSRYLVKRTGEKVFLECVQDMDHENMFWYRQDPGLGLRLIYFSYDVKMKEKGDIPEGYSVSREKKERFSLILESASTNQTSMYLCASSSTDRHEAFFGQGTRLTVV.

This clonotype came up many times. J is TRBJ2-7 and V is TRBV5-4, with a weak D call TRBD1 (6 bases). Trimming shortened V by 2 bases and J by 0 bases, and 9 bases separated the two germline ends. This CDR3 comprises 14 residues. The V gene's germline CDR1 is SGHNT and CDR2 YYREEE (reference sequence). The DNA for the CDR3 is TGTGCCAGCAGCTTAGCGGACAGCTCCTACGAGCAGTACTTC. It yields the protein CASSLADSSYEQYF.

This clonotype was observed a few times. The chain links TRBV19 to TRBJ1-2; maybe TRBD1 (6 bases). The length of the CDR3 is 15 residues. Between the trimmed V and J ends, which lost 4 bases and 8 bases, there was a span of 20 bases. Looked up from germline, CDR1 is LNHDA and CDR2 is SQIVND (reference sequence). CDR3 protein: CASSSLAQGPHGYTF. CDR3 DNA: TGTGCCAGTAGTAGTCTCGCGCAGGGGCCACACGGCTACACCTTC.

This clonotype was detected many times. J is TRBJ1-3 and V is TRBV7-2, with no clear D. The CDR3 totals 19 residues. Trimming left V 4 bases short and J 0 bases short, with 22 bases between. The germline V gene encodes CDR1 SGHTA and CDR2 FQGNSA. The DNA of the CDR3 is TGTGCCAGCAGCTCCGACCCGATATACGGCGTTGGCTCTGGAAACACCATATATTTT. Translating gives CASSSDPIYGVGSGNTIYF.

This clonotype was found many times. The V gene is TRBV6-6, the J gene TRBJ1-2; 7 bases are shared with TRBD1. The germline V gene has CDR1 MNHNY and CDR2 SVGAGI (reference sequence). With 8 bases clipped from V and 6 bases from J, the junction kept 6 bases outside the gene matches. The CDR3 contains 12 residues. The CDR3 region has the DNA TGTGCCAGCGGGGACAGTCTCGATGGCTACACCTTC. Translating gives CASGDSLDGYTF.

This clonotype has at least ten counts. The chain carries TRBV12-3 or TRBV12-4 and TRBJ2-7; TRBD2 aligns across 7 bases. There are 13 residues in the CDR3. V lost 5 bases and J lost 2; bases outside the gene matches: 3. CDR3 protein: CASSPAGPYEQYF. The CDR3 bases are TGTGCCAGCAGTCCAGCGGGGCCCTACGAGCAGTACTTC.

The V and J genes are TRBV7-9 and TRBJ2-1, with D possibly TRBD2 on 6 matching bases. Germline lookup yields CDR1 SEHNR and CDR2 FQNEAQ (reference sequence). CDR3 length: 15 residues. Trimming pared 5 bases from V and 2 bases from J, leaving 13 bases between. The CDR3 coding sequence is TGTGCCAGCAGCCTTGGGCGGGATCCCTACAATGAGCAGTTCTTC. It is translated as CASSLGRDPYNEQFF.

This clonotype was counted many times. The chain uses TRBV30 and TRBJ2-1, with TRBD1 matching 7 bases. Germline V gives CDR1 GTSNPN, CDR2 SVGIG (reference sequence). This CDR3 has 16 amino acids. V gave up 0 bases and J gave up 2 bases; unmatched junction bases: 7. The chain's CDR3 is CAWSVSWDRPYNEQFF. The CDR3 DNA follows: TGTGCCTGGAGTGTAAGCTGGGACAGACCCTACAATGAGCAGTTCTTC.

V and J are TRBV6-5 and TRBJ2-1, with no clear D. Germline assignment: CDR1 MNHEY and CDR2 SVGAGI. V lost 0 bases, J lost 2 bases, and 11 bases lay in between. This CDR3 is 16 amino acids long. CDR3 bases: TGTGCCAGCAGTTACTCCCCGCCAGGTCCCTACAATGAGCAGTTCTTC. This encodes CASSYSPPGPYNEQFF.

This clonotype was seen a few times. The chain couples TRBV27 to TRBJ1-1; D ambiguous. This CDR3 is built from 15 residues. Germline CDR1 MNHEY, CDR2 SMNVEV (reference sequence). V was pared by 6 bases and J by 0 bases, with 14 bases between. The CDR3: CASSLGPGLNTEAFF. The DNA for the CDR3 is TGTGCCAGCAGCTTAGGGCCCGGGTTGAACACTGAAGCTTTCTTT.

The chain links TRBV6-5 to TRBJ2-1; 10 positions match TRBD2. J was trimmed by 1 base and V by 7 bases; bases with no gene match: 1. CDR1 MNHEY and CDR2 SVGAGI come from the germline V gene. The CDR3 consists of 14 residues. The DNA of the CDR3 is TGTGCCAGCACGGGACTAGCGTCCTACAATGAGCAGTTCTTC. It is translated as CASTGLASYNEQFF.

This clonotype appeared a few times. The chain couples TRBV6-5 to TRBJ1-1; D gene uncertain. V was cut by 2 bases and J by 3 bases, with 7 bases left in between. The CDR3 length is 13 residues. CDR1 and CDR2 from the germline V gene are MNHEY and SVGAGI. The CDR3 loop reads CASSYDGDTEAFF. Here the CDR3 DNA reads TGTGCCAGCAGTTACGATGGGGACACTGAAGCTTTCTTT.

This sequence joins TRBV6-6 and TRBJ1-2; weak D call: TRBD1 (6 bases). The CDR3 runs 16 residues. Trimming left V 3 bases short and J 7 bases short, with 21 bases between. Germline V gene lookup returns CDR1 MNHNY and CDR2 SVGAGI (reference sequence). For the CDR3, the DNA is TGTGCCAGCAGTTATTCCCCGGACAACCTAGGGGGTGGCTACACCTTC. Translation: CASSYSPDNLGGGYTF.

This sequence joins TRBV2 and TRBJ1-2, with TRBD1 as a possible D gene (5 bases). The CDR3 runs 15 residues. Trimming left V 0 bases short and J 14 bases short, with 22 bases between. Germline-derived CDR1 and CDR2 are SNHLY and FYNNEI. DNA of the CDR3: TGTGCCAGCAGTGAAGCGCAGGGCCCCAGATCCTTCTCGACCTTC. Encoded protein: CASSEAQGPRSFSTF.

There are a few counts of this clonotype. This chain joins TRBV6-5 and TRBJ2-3, with D tentatively TRBD1 or TRBD2 (5 bases each). This CDR3 contains 16 residues. V was pared by 4 bases and J by 4 bases, with 18 bases between. The germline V gene has CDR1 MNHEY and CDR2 SVGAGI. The CDR3 here is CASSSSSGALADTQYF. The CDR3 coding sequence is TGTGCCAGCAGTTCCTCATCCGGGGCGCTCGCAGATACGCAGTATTTT.

This clonotype was detected only a few times. The chain uses TRBV29-1 and TRBJ2-1; D may be TRBD1 (6 bases). Germline CDR1 and CDR2: SQVTM and ANQGSEA. Trimming pared 4 bases from V and 3 bases from J, leaving 10 bases between. This CDR3 is 13 amino acids long. The CDR3: CSVGGDIYNEQFF. The DNA of the CDR3 is TGCAGCGTTGGTGGGGACATCTACAATGAGCAGTTCTTC.

At least ten counts were recorded for this clonotype. This chain joins TRBV25-1 and TRBJ2-3; TRBD2 is a possible D gene (5 bases). The germline V and J ends were trimmed by 2 bases and 1 base, with 16 bases remaining between them. This CDR3 contains 17 residues. CDR1 and CDR2 (germline): MGHDK, SYGVNS. CDR3 sequence reads: CASSEVLAVLGTDTQYF. CDR3 in DNA: TGTGCCAGCAGTGAAGTCTTAGCAGTACTAGGCACAGATACGCAGTATTTT.

This clonotype has only a few counts. This chain connects TRBV3-1 to TRBJ2-2; a weak D match, TRBD2 (5 bases). The length of the CDR3 is 16 residues. Germline assignment: CDR1 LGHDT and CDR2 YNNKEL (reference sequence). Trimming cost V 1 base and J 0 bases, with 9 bases left between them. The DNA for the CDR3 is TGTGCCAGCAGCCAAGGAGGGTCCGCGAACACCGGGGAGCTGTTTTTT. This sequence encodes CASSQGGSANTGELFF.

The V call is TRBV27, the J call TRBJ2-7; D might be TRBD2 (6 bases). Trimming cost V 2 bases and J 2 bases, with 10 bases left between them. The length of the CDR3 is 14 residues. In germline, CDR1 is MNHEY, CDR2 SMNVEV (reference sequence). The CDR3 loop is CASSLRGSAYEQYF. CDR3 bases: TGTGCCAGCAGTTTACGGGGGTCGGCCTACGAGCAGTACTTC.

This clonotype has at least ten counts. The V and J genes are TRBV21-1 and TRBJ2-7; no check of the table's D call, TRBD2, against the DNA was made. TRBV21-1 is a pseudogene locus. This CDR3 is built from 19 residues. The CDR3 spells CASSKGARLEGKSSYEQYF. CDR3 DNA: TGTGCCAGCAGCAAAGGGGCCCGCTTAGAGGGGAAAAGCTCCTACGAGCAGTACTTC.

This clonotype was seen at least ten times. This rearrangement joins TRBV6-6 to TRBJ2-1, with 10 bases matching TRBD1. Per the germline V gene, CDR1 is MNHNY and CDR2 is SVGAGI (reference sequence). With V trimmed by 7 bases and J by 8 bases, 8 bases remained unmatched. The CDR3 is made up of 14 amino acids. This CDR3 reads CASMPGQGYYEQFF. The DNA of the CDR3 is TGTGCCAGCATGCCGGGACAGGGGTACTATGAGCAGTTCTTC.

The rearrangement uses TRBV6-5 and TRBJ1-1; D perhaps matches TRBD1 (6 bases). Deletions cut 0 bases from V and 0 bases from J, with 11 bases between. This CDR3 has 16 residues. Germline V CDR1 and CDR2: MNHEY, SVGAGI. CDR3 sequence (DNA): TGTGCCAGCAGTTACTCGACAGGTCCCATGAACACTGAAGCTTTCTTT. Protein sequence: CASSYSTGPMNTEAFF.

This chain joins TRBV4-1 and TRBJ2-5; D uncertain. Looked up from germline, CDR1 is MGHRA and CDR2 is YSYEKL. This CDR3 region has 14 residues. The V gene lost 0 bases and the J gene lost 5 bases, with 10 bases spanning the gap. This chain's CDR3 is CASSQDNTRETQYF. As DNA, the CDR3 is TGCGCCAGCAGCCAAGATAACACTCGGGAGACCCAGTACTTC.